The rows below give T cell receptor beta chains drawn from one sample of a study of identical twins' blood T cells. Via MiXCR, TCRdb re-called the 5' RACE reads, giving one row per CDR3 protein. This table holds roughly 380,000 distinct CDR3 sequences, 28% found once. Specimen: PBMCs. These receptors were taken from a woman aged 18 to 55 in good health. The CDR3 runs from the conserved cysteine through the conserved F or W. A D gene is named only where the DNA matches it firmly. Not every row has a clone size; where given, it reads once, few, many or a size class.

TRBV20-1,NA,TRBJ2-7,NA,CSANDRSYEQYF,TGCAGTGCTAACGACAGGTCCTACGAGCAGTACTTC
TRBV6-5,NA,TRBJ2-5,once,CASSYSPTGRRSQYF,TGTGCCAGCAGTTACTCGCCGACAGGGAGGAGGTCCCAGTACTTC
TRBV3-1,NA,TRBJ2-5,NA,CASSQDSYPETQYF,TGTGCCAGCAGCCAAGACAGCTATCCGGAGACCCAGTACTTC
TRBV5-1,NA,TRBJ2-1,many,CASSLAERKQWNPSYNEQFF,TGCGCCAGCAGCTTGGCCGAGAGAAAGCAGTGGAACCCCTCCTACAATGAGCAGTTCTTC
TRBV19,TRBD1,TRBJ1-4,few,CASGTGRYEKLFF,TGTGCCAGCGGGACAGGGCGTTACGAAAAACTGTTTTTT
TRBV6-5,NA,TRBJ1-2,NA,CASSGPGHRGGYTF,TGTGCCAGCAGTGGACCGGGACACCGGGGCGGCTACACCTTC
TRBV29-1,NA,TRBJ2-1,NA,CSVGPNEQFF,TGCAGCGTCGGACCCAATGAGCAGTTCTTC
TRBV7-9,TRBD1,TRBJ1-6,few,CASSSVPRGTRNSPLHF,TGTGCCAGCAGCTCCGTTCCCAGGGGGACAAGGAATTCACCCCTCCACTTT
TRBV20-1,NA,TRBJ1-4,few,CSASQPATNEKLFF,TGCAGTGCTAGCCAGCCTGCAACTAATGAAAAACTGTTTTTT
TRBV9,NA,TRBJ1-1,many,CASSVGGGLNTEAFF,TGTGCCAGCAGCGTCGGGGGCGGATTGAACACTGAAGCTTTCTTT
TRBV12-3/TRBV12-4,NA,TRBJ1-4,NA,CASAQMEGRELFF,TGTGCCTCTGCACAGATGGAGGGTAGAGAACTGTTTTTT
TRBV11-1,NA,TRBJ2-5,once,CASSYGQLMETQYF,TGTGCCAGCAGCTACGGACAGTTAATGGAGACCCAGTACTTC
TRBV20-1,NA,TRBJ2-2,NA,CSARDLIGELFF,TGCAGTGCTAGAGATCTTATCGGGGAGCTGTTTTTT
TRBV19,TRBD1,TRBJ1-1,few,CASHRGGVNTEAFF,TGTGCCAGCCACAGGGGAGGCGTAAATACTGAAGCTTTCTTT
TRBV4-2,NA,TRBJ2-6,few,CASSQVFGAGANVLTF,TGTGCCAGCAGCCAAGTATTCGGGGCCGGGGCCAACGTCCTGACTTTC
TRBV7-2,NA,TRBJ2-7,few,CASSLRGRVYEQYF,TGTGCCAGCAGCTTAAGGGGCAGAGTCTACGAGCAGTACTTC
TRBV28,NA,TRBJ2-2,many,CASGTRNTGELFF,TGTGCCAGCGGGACAAGGAACACCGGGGAGCTGTTTTTT
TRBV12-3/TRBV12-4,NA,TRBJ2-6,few,CASKPRPGRSSGANVLTF,TGTGCCAGCAAACCCCGTCCAGGTCGATCCTCTGGGGCCAACGTCCTGACTTTC
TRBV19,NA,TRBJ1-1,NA,CASIGRNTVAFF,TGTGCCAGTATTGGCAGGAACACTGTAGCTTTCTTT
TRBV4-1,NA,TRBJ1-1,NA,CASSHPIDRNTEAFF,TGCGCCAGCAGCCATCCGATCGACAGGAACACTGAAGCTTTCTTT
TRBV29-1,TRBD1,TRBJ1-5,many,CSVLTGGNQPQHF,TGCAGCGTTCTGACAGGGGGCAATCAGCCCCAGCATTTT
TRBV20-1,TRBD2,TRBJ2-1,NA,CLAGTSGNEQFF,TGCCTCGCCGGGACTAGCGGAAATGAGCAGTTCTTC
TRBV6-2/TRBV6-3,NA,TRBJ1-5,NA,CASRNDGNQPQHF,TGTGCCAGCAGGAATGACGGGAATCAGCCCCAGCATTTT
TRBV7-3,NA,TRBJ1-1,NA,CASSYTRTVNTEAFF,TGTGCCAGCAGCTATACCCGGACAGTGAACACTGAAGCTTTCTTT
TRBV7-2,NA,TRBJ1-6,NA,CASGARQISYNSPLHF,TGTGCCAGCGGGGCCCGACAGATCTCCTATAATTCACCCCTCCACTTT
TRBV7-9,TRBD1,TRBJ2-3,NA,CASSLGPTGADTQYF,TGTGCCAGCAGCTTGGGACCAACAGGGGCAGATACGCAGTATTTT
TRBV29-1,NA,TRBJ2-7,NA,CSVEDRGGEQYF,TGCAGCGTTGAAGATCGAGGGGGCGAGCAGTACTTC
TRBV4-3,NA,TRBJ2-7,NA,CASSQDFAESSYEQYF,TGCGCCAGCAGCCAAGATTTCGCCGAGAGCTCCTACGAGCAGTACTTC
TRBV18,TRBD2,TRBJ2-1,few,CASSPPGLSYNEQFF,TGTGCCAGCTCACCTCCGGGACTATCTTACAATGAGCAGTTCTTC
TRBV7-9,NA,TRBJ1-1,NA,CASSGGGVEAFF,TGTGCCAGCTCCGGGGGAGGTGTTGAAGCTTTCTTT
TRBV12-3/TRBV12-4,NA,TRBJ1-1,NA,CASSFSNREVEAFF,TGTGCCAGCAGTTTTAGTAACAGGGAGGTTGAAGCTTTCTTT
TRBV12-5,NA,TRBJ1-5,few,CASGLGQGSNQPQHF,TGTGCTAGTGGTTTGGGGCAGGGGAGCAATCAGCCCCAGCATTTT
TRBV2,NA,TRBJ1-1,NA,CASTESSGGGHTEAFF,TGTGCCAGCACCGAATCCTCTGGGGGGGGACACACTGAAGCTTTCTTT
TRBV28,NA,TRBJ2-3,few,CASSLLSAGFTDTQYF,TGTGCCAGCAGCTTACTAAGCGCCGGCTTCACAGATACGCAGTATTTT
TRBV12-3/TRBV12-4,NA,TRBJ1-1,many,CASSLGQNTEAFF,TGTGCCAGCAGCTTAGGGCAGAACACTGAAGCTTTCTTT
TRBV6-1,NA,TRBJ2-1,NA,CASSEASRVVQFF,TGTGCCAGCAGTGAAGCCTCGAGGGTAGTGCAGTTCTTC
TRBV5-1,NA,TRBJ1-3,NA,CASSLAGSTGNTIYF,TGCGCCAGCAGCTTAGCGGGGTCAACTGGAAACACCATATATTTT
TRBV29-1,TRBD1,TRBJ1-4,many,CSVGTGVNEKLFF,TGCAGCGTTGGGACAGGGGTTAATGAAAAACTGTTTTTT
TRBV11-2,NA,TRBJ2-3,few,CASSSFPGLKVTDTQYF,TGTGCCAGCAGCTCATTCCCGGGACTCAAAGTCACAGATACGCAGTATTTT
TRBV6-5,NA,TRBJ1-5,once,CASSYSPEQPQHF,TGTGCCAGCAGTTACTCACCAGAACAGCCCCAGCATTTT
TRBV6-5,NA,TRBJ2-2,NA,CASLGGPNTGELFF,TGTGCCAGTCTGGGCGGGCCTAACACCGGGGAGCTGTTTTTT
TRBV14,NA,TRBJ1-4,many,CASSQDPSWGDEKLFF,TGTGCCAGCAGCCAAGATCCCTCTTGGGGGGATGAAAAACTGTTTTTT
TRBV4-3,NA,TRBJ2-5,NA,CASSQDSRETQYF,TGCGCCAGCAGCCAAGATTCGCGAGAGACCCAGTACTTC
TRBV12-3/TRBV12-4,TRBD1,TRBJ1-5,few,CASSPYEDRGQPQHF,TGTGCCAGCAGTCCTTATGAAGACAGGGGACAGCCCCAGCATTTT
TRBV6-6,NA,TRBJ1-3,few,CASSGVNPGNTIYF,TGTGCCAGCAGTGGGGTCAATCCCGGAAACACCATATATTTT
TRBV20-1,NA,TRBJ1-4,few,CSARDPRPTNEKLFF,TGCAGTGCTAGAGATCCGCGACCAACTAATGAAAAACTGTTTTTT
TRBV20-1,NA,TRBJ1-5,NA,CSAHRANQPQHF,TGCAGTGCTCACAGGGCAAATCAGCCCCAGCATTTT
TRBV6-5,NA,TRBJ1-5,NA,CSSSYLGGSQPQHF,TGTTCCAGCAGTTACCTCGGGGGTAGTCAGCCCCAGCATTTT
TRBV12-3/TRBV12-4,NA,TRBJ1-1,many,CASSFITNTEAFF,TGTGCCAGCAGTTTTATCACGAACACTGAAGCTTTCTTT
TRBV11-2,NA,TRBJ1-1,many,CASSLGTGLNTEAFF,TGTGCCAGCAGCTTAGGAACAGGGTTGAACACTGAAGCTTTCTTT
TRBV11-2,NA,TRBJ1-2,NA,CASTMWGLPIYGYTF,TGTGCCAGCACCATGTGGGGTTTACCCATCTATGGCTACACCTTC
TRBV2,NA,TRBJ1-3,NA,CASCELGAAGNTIYF,TGTGCCAGCTGTGAGCTGGGGGCGGCTGGAAACACCATATATTTT
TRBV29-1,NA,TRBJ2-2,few,CSVDRGSSGGELFF,TGCAGCGTTGATAGGGGGAGTTCGGGTGGGGAGCTGTTTTTT